This T cell receptor (beta chain) is from a study of beta chain features in type 1 diabetes. The CDR3 has 16 amino acids. In germline, CDR1 is MDHEN, CDR2 SYDVKM. V was pared by 5 bases and J by 3 bases, with 13 bases of the junction left unmatched. As every portion of the isolated RNA was reverse transcribed, the sequencing read expressed TCRB transcripts. Data came from immunoSEQ multiplex PCR; TCRdb stores just in-frame clones and leaves some out. The sample lists about 330,000 clones, approximately 10% occurring once. The sequence came from a woman aged 25 to 39 in good health. This chain uses TRBV28 with TRBJ2-7; TRBD2 matches 7 bases. The sequenced material came from naive CD4+ T cells from blood. This chain's CDR3 is CASSALLAGAIYEQYF. CDR3 coding DNA: TGTGCCAGCAGTGCTTTGTTGGCGGGAGCGATCTACGAGCAGTACTTC.